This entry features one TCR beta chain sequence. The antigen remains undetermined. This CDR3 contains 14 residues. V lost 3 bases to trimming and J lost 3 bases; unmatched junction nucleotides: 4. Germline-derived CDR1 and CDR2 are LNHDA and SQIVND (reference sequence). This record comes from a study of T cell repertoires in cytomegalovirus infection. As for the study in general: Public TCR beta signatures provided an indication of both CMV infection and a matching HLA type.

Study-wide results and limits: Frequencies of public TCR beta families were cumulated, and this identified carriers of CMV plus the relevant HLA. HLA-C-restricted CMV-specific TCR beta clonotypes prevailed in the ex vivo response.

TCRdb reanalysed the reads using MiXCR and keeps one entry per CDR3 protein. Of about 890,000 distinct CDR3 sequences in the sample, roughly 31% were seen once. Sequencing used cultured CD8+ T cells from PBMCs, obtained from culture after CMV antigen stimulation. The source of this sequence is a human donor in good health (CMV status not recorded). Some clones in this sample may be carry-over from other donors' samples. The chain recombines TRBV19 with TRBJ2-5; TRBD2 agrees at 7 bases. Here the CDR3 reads CASSILLAEETQYF. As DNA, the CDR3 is TGTGCCAGTAGTATTCTCCTAGCGGAAGAGACCCAGTACTTC.